The 16 T cell receptor beta chains below were found in one sample sequenced in a study of T cell changes during pregnancy in multiple sclerosis. Here immunoSEQ multiplex PCR was the method, and the copy in TCRdb shows in-frame clones only, minus some. The data hold 65,000 to 95,000 clones, with about 91% observed a single time. Material: peripheral blood, obtained before pregnancy. The origin of the receptors is a female donor with multiple sclerosis, enrolled in a pregnancy study.

The chain combines TRBV10-3 with TRBJ2-6; TRBD1 agrees at 7 bases. V gave up 4 bases and J gave up 4 bases; unmatched junction bases: 4. The CDR3 totals 15 residues. Germline V gene lookup returns CDR1 ENHRY and CDR2 SYGVKD. CDR3 DNA: TGTGCCATCAGTGCGACAGGGATCGGGGCCAACGTCCTGACTTTC. Translating gives CAISATGIGANVLTF.

The CDR3 region is CASSTGPGTEAFF. The CDR3 coding sequence is TGTGCCAGCAGCACAGGACCAGGCACTGAAGCTTTCTTT. The chain couples TRBV25-1 to TRBJ1-1, with D possibly TRBD1 on 5 matching bases. The V gene's germline CDR1 is MGHDK and CDR2 SYGVNS. Trimming removed 6 bases from V and 4 bases from J, with 12 bases in between. The CDR3 sequence is 13 residues long.

This clone appeared a few times. The same CDR3 arises from other DNA sequences in this sample as well. The chain employs TRBV6-6 and TRBJ2-5, with a weak D call TRBD2 (6 bases). Trimming cost V 2 bases and J 2 bases, with 6 bases left between them. The CDR3 has 13 amino acids. Looked up from germline, CDR1 is MNHNY and CDR2 is SVGAGI (reference sequence). In DNA form, the CDR3 reads TGTGCCAGCAGTTACGGGGGGCAAGAGACCCAGTACTTC. This encodes CASSYGGQETQYF.

The J gene is TRBJ2-5, the V gene TRBV18; TRBD1 matches 7 bases. Germline CDR1 reads KGHSH; CDR2 reads LQKENI. The CDR3 extends over 13 amino acids. Unmatched junction bases numbered 2, after V lost 2 bases and J lost 5 bases. CDR3 region: CASSPGTEETQYF. CDR3 bases: TGTGCCAGCTCACCAGGGACAGAGGAGACCCAGTACTTC.

V is TRBV6-5 and J is TRBJ2-7, with D possibly being TRBD1 (7 bases). Deletions cut 7 bases from V and 3 bases from J, with 13 bases between. CDR1 is MNHEY and CDR2 is SVGAGI in the germline V gene. The CDR3 totals 13 residues. Here the CDR3 reads CASIRQGGYEQYF. The CDR3 DNA reads TGTGCCAGCATCCGGCAGGGGGGCTACGAGCAGTACTTC.

The J gene is TRBJ2-1, the V gene TRBV10-3, with 7 positions matching TRBD1. The V gene end was trimmed by 6 bases and the J gene end by 9 bases; junction bases not matched to a gene: 5. Germline V CDR1 and CDR2: ENHRY, SYGVKD. The CDR3 is 12 amino acids. The CDR3 sequence is CAISFNRGEQFF. CDR3 sequence (DNA): TGTGCCATCAGCTTCAACAGGGGTGAGCAGTTCTTC.

This clone was seen once. The chain has TRBV7-9 and TRBJ1-6, with D hard to call. CDR3 length: 15 amino acids. CDR1 and CDR2 (germline): SEHNR, FQNEAQ (reference sequence). With 7 bases removed from V and 1 base from J, the gap between germline ends came to 11 bases. In DNA form, the CDR3 reads TGTGCCAGCAACCTTGCCGGGTCCTATAATTCACCCCTCCACTTT. Amino acid sequence: CASNLAGSYNSPLHF.

The chain is built from TRBV28 and TRBJ2-1; D is perhaps TRBD1 (6 bases). Germline V lookup: CDR1 MDHEN, CDR2 SYDVKM. The CDR3 is 16 amino acids. The V end lost 3 bases, the J end lost 1 base, and 13 bases lay between the germline ends. CDR3 sequence: CASSLLQGLSYNEQFF. CDR3 sequence (DNA): TGTGCCAGCAGTTTGCTACAGGGTCTGTCCTACAATGAGCAGTTCTTC.

The chain recombines TRBV27 with TRBJ1-2; TRBD1 matches 8 bases. This CDR3 spans 14 amino acids. Germline CDR1 MNHEY, CDR2 SMNVEV (reference sequence). With 7 bases clipped from V and 4 bases from J, the junction kept 8 bases outside the gene matches. CDR3 coding DNA: TGTGCCAGCACTCTTACAGGGGGAGGCTATGGCTACACCTTC. As protein: CASTLTGGGYGYTF.

V and J are TRBV4-3 and TRBJ1-1; D possibly corresponds to TRBD1 (5 bases). In germline, CDR1 is LGHNA, CDR2 YSLEER. With 1 base removed from V and 1 base from J, the gap between germline ends came to 10 bases. The CDR3 extends over 15 amino acids. The CDR3 DNA reads TGCGCCAGCAGCCAAGTTACAGGCTGGAACACTGAAGCTTTCTTT. It specifies CASSQVTGWNTEAFF.

The chain joins TRBV6-5 to TRBJ2-7; D is undetermined. CDR1 is MNHEY and CDR2 is SVGAGI in the germline V gene. CDR3 length: 13 amino acids. V was cut by 6 bases and J by 2 bases, with 11 bases left in between. The CDR3 spells CASSTERAYEQYF. DNA of the CDR3: TGTGCCAGCAGCACCGAGAGAGCCTACGAGCAGTACTTC.

The gene calls are TRBV7-9 and TRBJ2-5; 10 bases are shared with TRBD1. Germline lookup yields CDR1 SEHNR and CDR2 FQNEAQ (reference sequence). Losses at the gene ends were 5 bases for V and 3 bases for J; bases not matched to a gene: 6. The CDR3 length is 15 residues. CDR3 sequence: CASSPRTGGEETQYF. The CDR3 region has the DNA TGTGCCAGCAGCCCAAGGACAGGGGGGGAAGAGACCCAGTACTTC.

V is TRBV10-2 and J is TRBJ1-1, with D unresolved. Trimming pared 9 bases from V and 3 bases from J, leaving 8 bases between. Germline V CDR1 and CDR2: WSHSY, SAAADI. The CDR3 covers 11 residues. The CDR3 DNA sequence: TGCGCCAGTACCCAGGACACTGAAGCTTTCTTT. Translating gives CASTQDTEAFF.

This sequence joins TRBV30 and TRBJ1-2; D not resolved. The CDR3 is 13 residues long. The V and J ends lost 1 base and 4 bases respectively, with 10 bases between them. The V gene's germline CDR1 is GTSNPN and CDR2 SVGIG (reference sequence). The CDR3 sequence: CAWSGGSGYGYTF. Here the CDR3 DNA reads TGTGCCTGGAGTGGAGGGTCCGGCTATGGCTACACCTTC. Using reference TRBV30 and TRBJ1-2 for the parts outside the CDR3, the full variable domain is SQTIHQWPATLVQPVGSPLSLECTVEGTSNPNLYWYRQAAGRGLQLLFYSVGIGQISSEVPQNLSASRPQDRQFILSSKKLLLSDSGFYLCAWSGGSGYGYTFGSGTRLTVV.

This clone was seen a single time. The V and J genes are TRBV4-2 and TRBJ1-4; D is possibly TRBD1 (6 bases). The V gene's germline CDR1 is LGHNA and CDR2 YNFKEQ. The V gene lost 6 bases and the J gene lost 4 bases, with 18 bases spanning the gap. The CDR3 covers 16 residues. The CDR3 protein is CASSLERGSGNEKLFF. For the CDR3, the DNA is TGTGCCAGCAGTCTTGAGAGGGGGTCGGGTAATGAAAAACTGTTTTTT.

This sequence joins TRBV30 and TRBJ2-3, with 7 bases matching TRBD1. Germline lookup yields CDR1 GTSNPN and CDR2 SVGIG (reference sequence). The junction had 7 bases not matched to a gene; V was cut back by 0 bases and J by 4 bases. The CDR3 sequence is 15 residues long. The CDR3 sequence is CAWSVGQAFPDTQYF. The DNA for the CDR3 is TGTGCCTGGAGTGTAGGACAGGCTTTCCCAGATACGCAGTATTTT. The whole variable domain, remainder taken from reference TRBV30 and TRBJ2-3, is SQTIHQWPATLVQPVGSPLSLECTVEGTSNPNLYWYRQAAGRGLQLLFYSVGIGQISSEVPQNLSASRPQDRQFILSSKKLLLSDSGFYLCAWSVGQAFPDTQYFGPGTRLTVL.